Here is one T cell receptor beta chain with its context. The CDR3 totals 13 residues. V trimming: 8 bases; J trimming: 5 bases; junction bases outside the gene matches: 4. Germline-derived CDR1 and CDR2 are SNHLY and FYNNEI. The data were obtained in a study of blood T cell repertoires in COVID-19. For the study at large: The samples span acute and convalescent COVID-19 from the United States, Italy and Spain.

The authors' processing: Amplification of reference gene primers provided the estimated nucleated cell counts. This table comes from immunoSEQ multiplex PCR, and its TCRdb copy is limited to in-frame clones, with some not included. V and J calls and clone size come straight from that table; D and trimming were deduced from the DNA. The table includes 200,000 to 250,000 clones, 90% detected once. Sequenced: peripheral blood. V is TRBV2 and J is TRBJ1-1, with TRBD1 matching 11 bases. This receptor was taken from a man aged 25 to 45 with COVID-19, enrolled during active disease. In DNA form, the CDR3 reads TGTGCCAGCGTCGGGACAGGGGGTACTGAAGCTTTCTTT. Its translation: CASVGTGGTEAFF.